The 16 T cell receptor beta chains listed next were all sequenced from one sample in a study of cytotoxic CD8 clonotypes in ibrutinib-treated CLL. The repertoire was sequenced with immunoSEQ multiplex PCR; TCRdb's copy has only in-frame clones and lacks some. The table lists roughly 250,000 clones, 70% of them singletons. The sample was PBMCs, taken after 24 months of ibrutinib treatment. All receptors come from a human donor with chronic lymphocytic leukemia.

The CDR3 region is CASSTRVLGGTEAFF. The CDR3 DNA follows: TGTGCCAGCAGTACTAGAGTATTAGGGGGCACTGAAGCTTTCTTT. The chain employs TRBV2 and TRBJ1-1; D may be TRBD1 (6 bases). There are 15 residues in the CDR3. Germline CDR1 SNHLY, CDR2 FYNNEI. V gave up 5 bases and J gave up 4 bases, with 17 bases separating them.

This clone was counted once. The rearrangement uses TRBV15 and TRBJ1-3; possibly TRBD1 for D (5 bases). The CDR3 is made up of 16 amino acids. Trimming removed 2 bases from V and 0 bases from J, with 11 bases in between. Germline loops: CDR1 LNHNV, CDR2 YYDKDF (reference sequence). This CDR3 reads CATSRIGTFSGNTIYF. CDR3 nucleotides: TGTGCCACCAGCAGAATCGGGACTTTCTCTGGAAACACCATATATTTT.

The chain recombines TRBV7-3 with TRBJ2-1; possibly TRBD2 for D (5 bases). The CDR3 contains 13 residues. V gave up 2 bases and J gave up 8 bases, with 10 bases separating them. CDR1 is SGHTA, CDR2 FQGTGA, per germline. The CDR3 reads CASSLGLGHEQFF. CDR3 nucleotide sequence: TGTGCCAGCAGCTTAGGACTTGGACATGAGCAGTTCTTC.

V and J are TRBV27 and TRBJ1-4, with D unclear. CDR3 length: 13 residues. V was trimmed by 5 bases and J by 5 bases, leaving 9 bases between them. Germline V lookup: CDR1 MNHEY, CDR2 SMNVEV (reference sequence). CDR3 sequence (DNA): TGTGCCAGCAGTACCCGCCAGAATGAAAAACTGTTTTTT. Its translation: CASSTRQNEKLFF.

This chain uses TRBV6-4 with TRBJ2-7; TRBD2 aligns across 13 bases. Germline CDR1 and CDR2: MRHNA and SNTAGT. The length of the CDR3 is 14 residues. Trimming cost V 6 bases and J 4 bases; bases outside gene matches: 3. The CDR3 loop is CASSRTSGSYEQYF. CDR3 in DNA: TGTGCCAGCAGCCGGACTAGCGGGAGTTACGAGCAGTACTTC.

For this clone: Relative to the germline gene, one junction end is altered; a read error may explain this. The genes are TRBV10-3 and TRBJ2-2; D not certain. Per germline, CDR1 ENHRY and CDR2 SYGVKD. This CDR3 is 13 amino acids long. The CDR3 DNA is TGTGCCAGCAGTCAACTGGAGTCCGGGGAGCTGTTTTTT. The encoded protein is CASSQLESGELFF.

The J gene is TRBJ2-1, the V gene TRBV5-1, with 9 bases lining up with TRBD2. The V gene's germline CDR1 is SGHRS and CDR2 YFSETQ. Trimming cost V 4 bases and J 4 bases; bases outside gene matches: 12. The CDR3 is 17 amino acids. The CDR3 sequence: CASSPGRLAGVYNEQFF. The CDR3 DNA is TGCGCCAGCAGCCCTGGAAGGTTAGCGGGAGTATACAATGAGCAGTTCTTC.

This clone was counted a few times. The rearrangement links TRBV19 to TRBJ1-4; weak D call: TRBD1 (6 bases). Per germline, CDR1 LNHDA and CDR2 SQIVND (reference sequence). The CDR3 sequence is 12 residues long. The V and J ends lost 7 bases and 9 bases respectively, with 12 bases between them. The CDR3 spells CASKTGEQKLFF. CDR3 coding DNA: TGTGCCAGTAAGACAGGCGAGCAAAAACTGTTTTTT.

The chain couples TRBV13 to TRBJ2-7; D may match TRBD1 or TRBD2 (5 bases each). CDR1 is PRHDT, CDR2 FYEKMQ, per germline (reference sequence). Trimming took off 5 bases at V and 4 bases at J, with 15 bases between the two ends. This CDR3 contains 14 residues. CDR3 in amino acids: CASSPRRGTYEQYF. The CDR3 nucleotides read TGTGCCAGCAGCCCCCGGCGTGGGACGTACGAGCAGTACTTC.

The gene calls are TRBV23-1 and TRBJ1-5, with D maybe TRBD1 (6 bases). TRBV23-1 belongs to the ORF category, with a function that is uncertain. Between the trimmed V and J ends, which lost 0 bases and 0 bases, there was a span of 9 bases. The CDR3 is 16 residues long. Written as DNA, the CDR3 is TGCGCCAGCAGTCAATCGTACAGGGATAGCAATCAGCCCCAGCATTTT. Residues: CASSQSYRDSNQPQHF.

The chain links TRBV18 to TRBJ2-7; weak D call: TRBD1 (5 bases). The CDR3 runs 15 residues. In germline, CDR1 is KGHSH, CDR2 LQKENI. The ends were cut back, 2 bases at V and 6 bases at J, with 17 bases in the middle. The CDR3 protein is CASSPDQGSLGEQYF. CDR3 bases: TGTGCCAGCTCACCAGATCAGGGCTCTTTGGGCGAGCAGTACTTC.

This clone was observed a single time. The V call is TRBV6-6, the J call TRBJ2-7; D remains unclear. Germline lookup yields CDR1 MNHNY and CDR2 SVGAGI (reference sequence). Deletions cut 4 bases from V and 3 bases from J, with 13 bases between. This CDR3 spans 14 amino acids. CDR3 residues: CASSSLTGHYEQYF. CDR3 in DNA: TGTGCCAGCAGTTCCCTGACTGGCCACTACGAGCAGTACTTC.

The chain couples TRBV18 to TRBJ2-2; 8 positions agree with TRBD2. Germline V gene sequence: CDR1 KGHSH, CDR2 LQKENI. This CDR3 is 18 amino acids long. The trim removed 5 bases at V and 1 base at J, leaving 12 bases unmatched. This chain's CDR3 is CASSSARGERENTGELFF. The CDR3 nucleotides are TGTGCCAGCTCATCAGCGCGGGGGGAAAGAGAGAACACCGGGGAGCTGTTTTTT.

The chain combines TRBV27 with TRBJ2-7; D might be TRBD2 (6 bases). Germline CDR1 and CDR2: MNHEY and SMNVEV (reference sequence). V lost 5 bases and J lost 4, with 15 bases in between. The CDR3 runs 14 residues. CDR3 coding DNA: TGTGCCAGCAGTATCTCTGGTCGGGGGTACGAGCAGTACTTC. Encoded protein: CASSISGRGYEQYF.

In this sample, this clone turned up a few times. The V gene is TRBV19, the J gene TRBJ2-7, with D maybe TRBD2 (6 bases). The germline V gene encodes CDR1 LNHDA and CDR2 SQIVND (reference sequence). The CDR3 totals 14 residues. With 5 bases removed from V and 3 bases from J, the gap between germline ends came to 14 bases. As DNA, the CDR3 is TGTGCCAGTAGTTACGGGACTCTAAACTACGAGCAGTACTTC. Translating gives CASSYGTLNYEQYF.

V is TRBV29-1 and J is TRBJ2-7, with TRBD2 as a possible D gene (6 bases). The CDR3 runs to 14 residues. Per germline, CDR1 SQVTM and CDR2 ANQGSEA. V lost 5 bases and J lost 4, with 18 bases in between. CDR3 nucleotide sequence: TGCAGCGTTCCCGTCCGAGCGGGTGGGTACGAGCAGTACTTC. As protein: CSVPVRAGGYEQYF.